These T cell receptor beta chains were read from a single sample in a study of regulatory T cells in long-lasting Graves disease. TCRdb recomputed calls from the multiplex PCR reads with MiXCR, one row per CDR3 protein. The table includes about 660,000 distinct CDR3 sequences, about 32% detected once. The starting material was peripheral blood mononuclear cells (PBMCs), obtained when the disease was refractory, from a patient treated with antithyroid drugs. These receptors were taken from a female donor with Graves disease. CDR3s include the opening cysteine and the closing phenylalanine or tryptophan. The D gene is left open where the match is weak. Not all rows give a size; the values are once, few, many and, for expanded clones, a class.

d_gene: .; j_gene: TRBJ2-7; v_gene: TRBV19; abundance: .; CDR3nt: TGTGCCAGTAGTAATCCCCCTTACGAGCAGTACTTC; CDR3aa: CASSNPPYEQYF
d_gene: TRBD1; j_gene: TRBJ2-7; v_gene: TRBV5-1; abundance: .; CDR3nt: TGCGCCAGCAATACAGGGGGGAGTGAGCAGTACTTC; CDR3aa: CASNTGGSEQYF
d_gene: TRBD1; j_gene: TRBJ1-1; v_gene: TRBV6-1; abundance: few; CDR3nt: TGTGCCAGCTCTGTTTGGGCAGGGGGTAATACTGAAGCTTTCTTT; CDR3aa: CASSVWAGGNTEAFF
d_gene: TRBD1; j_gene: TRBJ1-2; v_gene: TRBV27; abundance: few; CDR3nt: TGTGCCAGCAGTTCCTTGAAAAGGGGGCCCTATGGCTACACCTTC; CDR3aa: CASSSLKRGPYGYTF
d_gene: TRBD1; j_gene: TRBJ1-2; v_gene: TRBV9; abundance: .; CDR3nt: TGTGCCAGCAGCGTCTTGGACAGGAGCGCTAACTATGGCTACACCTTC; CDR3aa: CASSVLDRSANYGYTF
d_gene: .; j_gene: TRBJ2-1; v_gene: TRBV7-9; abundance: .; CDR3nt: TGTGCCAGCAGCTATACTTTTCCGGGACTTCCTTTCGGGGAGCAGTTCTTC; CDR3aa: CASSYTFPGLPFGEQFF
d_gene: .; j_gene: TRBJ1-5; v_gene: TRBV2; abundance: .; CDR3nt: TGTGCCAGCAGTTTCTACAGGGTTGAGAGCAATCAGCCCCAGCATTTT; CDR3aa: CASSFYRVESNQPQHF
d_gene: TRBD2; j_gene: TRBJ2-7; v_gene: TRBV5-1; abundance: .; CDR3nt: TGCGCCAGCAGCTTATCCCGGTCTAGCGGGAGGACGATCTATGAGCAGTACTTC; CDR3aa: CASSLSRSSGRTIYEQYF
d_gene: .; j_gene: TRBJ1-2; v_gene: TRBV3-1; abundance: .; CDR3nt: TGTGCCAGCAGTCGCGCTCAAACGACAGGTGGTTTAGGCTACACCTTC; CDR3aa: CASSRAQTTGGLGYTF
d_gene: .; j_gene: TRBJ2-5; v_gene: TRBV20-1; abundance: .; CDR3nt: TGCAGTGCTAGACCCCGCGCAGCAACGCACGAAGAGACCCAGTACTTC; CDR3aa: CSARPRAATHEETQYF
d_gene: .; j_gene: TRBJ1-1; v_gene: TRBV10-3; abundance: .; CDR3nt: TGTGCCATCAGCCGGACAGCCACTGAAGCTTTCTTT; CDR3aa: CAISRTATEAFF
d_gene: .; j_gene: TRBJ2-7; v_gene: TRBV29-1; abundance: .; CDR3nt: TGCAGCGTTAGGACCTCCTACGAGCAGTACTTC; CDR3aa: CSVRTSYEQYF
d_gene: .; j_gene: TRBJ1-1; v_gene: TRBV9; abundance: few; CDR3nt: TGTGCCAGCAGCGTTGGCGCAGGGAGAGCTGAAGCTTTCTTT; CDR3aa: CASSVGAGRAEAFF
d_gene: .; j_gene: TRBJ1-3; v_gene: TRBV2; abundance: many; CDR3nt: TGTGCCAGCAGTGAGAACCAGGGCGGCTCTGGAAACACCATATATTTT; CDR3aa: CASSENQGGSGNTIYF
d_gene: TRBD2; j_gene: TRBJ2-5; v_gene: TRBV20-1; abundance: .; CDR3nt: TGCAGTGCTAGAGTTGGAGCGGGAGGGCCGATGGAGACCCAGTACTTC; CDR3aa: CSARVGAGGPMETQYF
d_gene: .; j_gene: TRBJ2-7; v_gene: TRBV3-1; abundance: .; CDR3nt: TGTGCCAGCAGCCAAGATTCTACCACGTACGAGCAGTACTTC; CDR3aa: CASSQDSTTYEQYF
d_gene: TRBD1; j_gene: TRBJ1-6; v_gene: TRBV20-1; abundance: .; CDR3nt: TGCAGTGCCCAGGGGGAAAAACCTAATTCACCCCTCCACTTT; CDR3aa: CSAQGEKPNSPLHF
d_gene: .; j_gene: TRBJ1-1; v_gene: TRBV11-2; abundance: many; CDR3nt: TGTGCCAGCAGCTTAGGTGGGGTGTTGTGGGCTTTCTTT; CDR3aa: CASSLGGVLWAFF
d_gene: .; j_gene: TRBJ1-2; v_gene: TRBV20-1; abundance: .; CDR3nt: TGCAGTGCTAGAGTAAGGGAAGTGGACTATAGCTACACCTTC; CDR3aa: CSARVREVDYSYTF
d_gene: TRBD2; j_gene: TRBJ2-7; v_gene: TRBV20-1; abundance: .; CDR3nt: TGCAGTGCTAGAGAATTAGCGGGAGCTTCCGAGCAGTACTTC; CDR3aa: CSARELAGASEQYF
d_gene: .; j_gene: TRBJ1-5; v_gene: TRBV29-1; abundance: .; CDR3nt: TGCAGCGTTGATGCAGGTTCCAATCAGCCCCAGCATTTT; CDR3aa: CSVDAGSNQPQHF
d_gene: .; j_gene: TRBJ2-2; v_gene: TRBV3-1; abundance: .; CDR3nt: TGTGCCAGTGACAGGAACACCGGGGAGCTGTTTTTT; CDR3aa: CASDRNTGELFF
d_gene: .; j_gene: TRBJ2-1; v_gene: TRBV2; abundance: .; CDR3nt: TGTGCCAGCAGTGATCCCAGCCGGTCGAAGCAGTTCTTC; CDR3aa: CASSDPSRSKQFF
d_gene: .; j_gene: TRBJ2-7; v_gene: TRBV3-1; abundance: .; CDR3nt: TGTGCCAGCAGCCAAGTGTATCGGGGCTACGAGCAGTACTTC; CDR3aa: CASSQVYRGYEQYF
d_gene: .; j_gene: TRBJ2-2; v_gene: TRBV20-1; abundance: .; CDR3nt: TGCAGTGCTAGACCGGGGCCATACACCGGGGAGCTGTTTTTT; CDR3aa: CSARPGPYTGELFF
d_gene: .; j_gene: TRBJ1-4; v_gene: TRBV27; abundance: once; CDR3nt: TGTGCCAGCAGTTTCAACCGTTGGGTGTGGATAAATGAAAAACTGTTTTTT; CDR3aa: CASSFNRWVWINEKLFF
d_gene: TRBD1; j_gene: TRBJ2-7; v_gene: TRBV5-4; abundance: many; CDR3nt: TGTGCCAGCAGCAAGGGACAGGGGGCGTACGAGCAGTACTTC; CDR3aa: CASSKGQGAYEQYF
d_gene: .; j_gene: TRBJ1-4; v_gene: TRBV5-1; abundance: few; CDR3nt: TGCGCCAGCAGCTTGAGGGCAGGAGCAGATGAAAAACTGTTTTTT; CDR3aa: CASSLRAGADEKLFF